This passage covers 9 T cell receptor beta chains from one sample sequenced in a study of control samples from healthy donors and cancer patients. The method was immunoSEQ multiplex PCR; TCRdb's version includes in-frame clones alone and lacks a portion of them. The profile shows fewer than 95,000 clones, approximately 87% of them singletons. The sample comprised blood. These receptors were obtained from a woman aged 40 to 50 in good health.

CDR3 loop: CASSQAGDFRVRHNEQFF. Written as DNA, the CDR3 is TGCGCCAGCAGCCAAGCTGGGGATTTTAGGGTCCGCCACAATGAGCAGTTCTTC. The rearrangement uses TRBV4-1 and TRBJ2-1, with unresolved D. The CDR3 extends over 18 amino acids. In germline, CDR1 is MGHRA, CDR2 YSYEKL. V lost 1 base to trimming and J lost 5 bases, with 21 bases between them.

The DNA of the CDR3 is TGTGCCAGCAGTTACGGCTTTAGAGACGAGCAGTACTTC. This translates into CASSYGFRDEQYF. J is TRBJ2-7 and V is TRBV6-5; D not resolved. The CDR3 has 13 amino acids. V was pared by 2 bases and J by 5 bases, with 10 bases between. In germline, CDR1 is MNHEY, CDR2 SVGAGI.

In DNA, the CDR3 is TGTGCCAGCAGTTTATACCTAGGACAGAAAATTTCACCCCTCCACTTT. It codes for CASSLYLGQKISPLHF. V is TRBV27 and J is TRBJ1-6; weak D call: TRBD1 (6 bases). The CDR3 has 16 residues. The V gene's germline CDR1 is MNHEY and CDR2 SMNVEV (reference sequence). The V gene lost 1 base and the J gene lost 9 bases, with 16 bases spanning the gap.

The chain couples TRBV5-8 to TRBJ2-7; 8 nucleotides line up with TRBD1. Germline V gene sequence: CDR1 SGHTS, CDR2 YDEGEE. This CDR3 has 15 residues. V was clipped by 1 base and J by 4 bases; unmatched bases: 7. The CDR3 sequence is CASSLKSRGRYEQYF. In DNA, the CDR3 is TGTGCCAGCAGCTTGAAGTCCAGGGGGCGATACGAGCAGTACTTC.

The rearrangement links TRBV2 to TRBJ2-2; 10 positions agree with TRBD2. The CDR3 totals 14 residues. V was pared by 8 bases and J by 5 bases, with 5 bases of the junction left unmatched. CDR1 is SNHLY, CDR2 FYNNEI, per germline. DNA of the CDR3: TGTGCCAGCCGGCTAGCGGGGGTAACCGGGGAGCTGTTTTTT. Its protein is CASRLAGVTGELFF.

The chain carries TRBV11-3 and TRBJ1-6; 8 bases match TRBD1. The CDR3 sequence is 17 residues long. V was pared by 0 bases and J by 7 bases, with 8 bases of the junction left unmatched. Germline V CDR1 and CDR2: SGHNT, YENEEA. In DNA form, the CDR3 reads TGTGCCAGCAGCTTAGACGGGACAGGAGATTGGAATTCACCCCTCCACTTT. This codes for CASSLDGTGDWNSPLHF.

This sequence joins TRBV19 and TRBJ2-2, with 8 bases fitting TRBD1. The CDR3 totals 16 residues. V was clipped by 6 bases and J by 4 bases; unmatched bases: 10. The germline V gene has CDR1 LNHDA and CDR2 SQIVND (reference sequence). For the CDR3, the DNA is TGTGCCAGTAGCCGACAGGGGCTGGGCAGCACCGGGGAGCTGTTTTTT. This codes for CASSRQGLGSTGELFF.

In its sample, this clone was seen a few times. The chain combines TRBV14 with TRBJ2-5; unclear D gene. With 6 bases removed from V and 4 bases from J, the gap between germline ends came to 6 bases. Germline CDR1 SGHDN, CDR2 FVKESK. This CDR3 spans 11 amino acids. The CDR3: CASSFGETQYF. The CDR3, as DNA: TGTGCCAGCAGTTTCGGAGAGACCCAGTACTTC.

This clone was seen only a few times. J is TRBJ1-5 and V is TRBV2; D remains ambiguous. Per the germline V gene, CDR1 is SNHLY and CDR2 is FYNNEI. This CDR3 region has 13 residues. The ends were cut back, 4 bases at V and 4 bases at J, with 8 bases in the middle. CDR3 sequence (DNA): TGTGCCAGCAGTGGAGACTGGAATCAGCCCCAGCATTTT. This encodes CASSGDWNQPQHF.